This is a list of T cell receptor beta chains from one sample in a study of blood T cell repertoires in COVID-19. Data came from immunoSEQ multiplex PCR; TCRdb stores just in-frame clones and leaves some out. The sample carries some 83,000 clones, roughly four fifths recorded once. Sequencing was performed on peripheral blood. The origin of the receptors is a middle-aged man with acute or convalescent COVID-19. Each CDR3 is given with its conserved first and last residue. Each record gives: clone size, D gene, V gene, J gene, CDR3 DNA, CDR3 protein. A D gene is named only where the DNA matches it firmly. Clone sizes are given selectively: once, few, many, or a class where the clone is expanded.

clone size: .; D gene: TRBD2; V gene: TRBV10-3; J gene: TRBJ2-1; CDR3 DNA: TGTGCCATCAGTGAGTCAGGACTAGCAACCTCCTACAATGAGCAGTTCTTC; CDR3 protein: CAISESGLATSYNEQFF
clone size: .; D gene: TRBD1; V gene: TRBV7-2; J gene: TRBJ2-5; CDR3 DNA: TGTGCCAGCAGCTTAGCACAGGGGGCCGAGACCCAGTACTTC; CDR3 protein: CASSLAQGAETQYF
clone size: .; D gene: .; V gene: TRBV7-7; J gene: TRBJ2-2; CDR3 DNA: TGTGCCAGCAGCCCCGTGGGGCAAAACACCGGGGAGCTGTTTTTT; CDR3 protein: CASSPVGQNTGELFF
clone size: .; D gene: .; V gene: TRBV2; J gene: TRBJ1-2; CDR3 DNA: TGTGCCAGCAGTGAAAACTGGCAGGGCTATGGCTACACCTTC; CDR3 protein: CASSENWQGYGYTF
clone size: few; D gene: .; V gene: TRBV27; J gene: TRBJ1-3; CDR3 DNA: TGTGCCAGCAGTTTTGGTCCAGGGCTAGGAAACACCATATATTTT; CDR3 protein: CASSFGPGLGNTIYF
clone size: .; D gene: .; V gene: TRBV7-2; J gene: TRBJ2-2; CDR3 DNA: TGTGCCAGCAGCCCGGGACATTTCACCGGGGAGCTGTTTTTT; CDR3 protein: CASSPGHFTGELFF
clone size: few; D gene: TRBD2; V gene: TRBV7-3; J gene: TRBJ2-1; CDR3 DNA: TGTGCCAACAGCCAGCGGGAGGGCCACAGTGAGCAGTTCTTC; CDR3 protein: CANSQREGHSEQFF
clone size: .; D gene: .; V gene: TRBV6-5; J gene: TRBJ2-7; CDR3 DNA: TGTGCCACCTCACCCTATGTGGGGCAGCACTACGAGCAGTACTTC; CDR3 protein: CATSPYVGQHYEQYF
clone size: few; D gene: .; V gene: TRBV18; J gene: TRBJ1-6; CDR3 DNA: TGTGCCAGCTCACCGGACGGTCCGGGGAGATCACCCCTCCACTTT; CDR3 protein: CASSPDGPGRSPLHF
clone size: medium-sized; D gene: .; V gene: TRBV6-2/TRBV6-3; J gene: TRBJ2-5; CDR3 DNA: TGTGCCAGCAGTTATAGCGTCCAAGAGACCCAGTACTTC; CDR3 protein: CASSYSVQETQYF
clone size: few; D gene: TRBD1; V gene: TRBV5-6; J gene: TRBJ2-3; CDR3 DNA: TGTGCCAGCAGCTTGGGGCAGGGGGGCACAGATACGCAGTATTTT; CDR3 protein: CASSLGQGGTDTQYF
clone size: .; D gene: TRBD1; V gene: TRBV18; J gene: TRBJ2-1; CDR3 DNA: TGTGCCAGCTCACCACCGGGACAGGGGAGAAACTACAATGAGCAGTTCTTC; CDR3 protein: CASSPPGQGRNYNEQFF
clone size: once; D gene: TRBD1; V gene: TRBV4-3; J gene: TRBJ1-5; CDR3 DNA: TGCGCCAGCAGCCAAGACCTACAGGGGGCCGGCAATCAGCCCCAGCATTTT; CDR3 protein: CASSQDLQGAGNQPQHF
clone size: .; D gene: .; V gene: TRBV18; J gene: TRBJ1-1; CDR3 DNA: TGTGCCACTTTACGGACAGAGAACACTGAAGCTTTCTTT; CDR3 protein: CATLRTENTEAFF
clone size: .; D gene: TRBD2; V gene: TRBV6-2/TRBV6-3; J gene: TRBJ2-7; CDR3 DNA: TGTGCCAGCAGCCTAATCAGCGGGGCGGGCTCCTACGAGCAGTACTTC; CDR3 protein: CASSLISGAGSYEQYF
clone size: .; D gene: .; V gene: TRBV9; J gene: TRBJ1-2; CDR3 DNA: TGTGCCAGCAGCGTTAACTCACAGGGCGCCTATGGCTACACCTTC; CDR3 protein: CASSVNSQGAYGYTF
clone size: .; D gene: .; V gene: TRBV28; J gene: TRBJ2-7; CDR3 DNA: TGTGCCAGCAGTCCAGGGGGCCCGGGGGGCTCCTACGAGCAGTACTTC; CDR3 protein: CASSPGGPGGSYEQYF
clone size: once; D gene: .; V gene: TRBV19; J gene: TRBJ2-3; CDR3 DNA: TGTGCCAGTAGGAGGGGGTCGGGCACAGATACGCAGTATTTT; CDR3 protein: CASRRGSGTDTQYF
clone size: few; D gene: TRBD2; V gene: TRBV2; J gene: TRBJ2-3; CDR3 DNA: TGTGCCAGCAGTGATACCATTCTAGCGGGAGGAGGCACAGATACGCAGTATTTT; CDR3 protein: CASSDTILAGGGTDTQYF
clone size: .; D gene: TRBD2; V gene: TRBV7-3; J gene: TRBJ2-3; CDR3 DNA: TGTGCCAGCAGCCCCCTTGGGGAGGGTGTGGAAACGCAGTATTTT; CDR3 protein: CASSPLGEGVETQYF
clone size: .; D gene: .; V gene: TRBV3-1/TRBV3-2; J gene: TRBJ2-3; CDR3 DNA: TGTGCCAGCAGCCAAAATCCGGGAGGCACAGATACGCAGTATTTT; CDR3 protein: CASSQNPGGTDTQYF
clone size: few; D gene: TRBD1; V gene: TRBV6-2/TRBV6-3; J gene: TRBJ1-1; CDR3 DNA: TGTGCCAGCAGTTACTCTGGACAGGGCTACACTGAAGCTTTCTTT; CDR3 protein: CASSYSGQGYTEAFF
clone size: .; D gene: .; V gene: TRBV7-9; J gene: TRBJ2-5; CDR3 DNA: TGTGCCAGCAGCTTAGGGGTAGGCGGGCAAGAGACCCAGTACTTC; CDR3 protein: CASSLGVGGQETQYF
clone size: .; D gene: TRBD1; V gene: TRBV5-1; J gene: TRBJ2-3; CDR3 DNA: TGCGCCAGCAGCTCCGGACAGGGGGGGACAGATACGCAGTATTTT; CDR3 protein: CASSSGQGGTDTQYF
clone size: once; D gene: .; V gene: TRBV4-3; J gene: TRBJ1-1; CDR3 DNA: TGCGCCAGCAGCCAAGAATACGAGGGTATAACTGAAGCTTTCTTT; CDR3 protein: CASSQEYEGITEAFF
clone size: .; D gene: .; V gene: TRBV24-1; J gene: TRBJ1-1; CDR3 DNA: TGTGCCACCAGGACCGGACATAGAGCTTTCTTT; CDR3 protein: CATRTGHRAFF
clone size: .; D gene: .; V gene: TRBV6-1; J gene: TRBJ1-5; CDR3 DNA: TGTGCCAGCAGGGAAGGCGCCAGGGCTTACAATCAGCCCCAGCATTTT; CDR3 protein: CASREGARAYNQPQHF
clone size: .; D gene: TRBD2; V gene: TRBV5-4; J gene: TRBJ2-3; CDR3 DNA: TGTGCCAGCAGCCGACGGACTAGCGGGGGAGCAGATACGCAGTATTTT; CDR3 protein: CASSRRTSGGADTQYF
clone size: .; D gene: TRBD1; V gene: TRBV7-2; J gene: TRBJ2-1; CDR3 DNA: TGTGCCACTCGTCCTGGGACAGGGACCTACAATGAGCAGTTCTTC; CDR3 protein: CATRPGTGTYNEQFF
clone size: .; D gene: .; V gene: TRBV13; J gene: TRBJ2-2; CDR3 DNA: TGTGCCAGCAGCTTGAAGAGGACGGGGTGGACCGGGGAGCTGTTTTTT; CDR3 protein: CASSLKRTGWTGELFF
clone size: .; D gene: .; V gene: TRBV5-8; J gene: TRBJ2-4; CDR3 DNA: TGTGCCAGCAGCTTGGAGACTAGAGGCCTATTAGCCAAAAACATTCAGTACTTC; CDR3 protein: CASSLETRGLLAKNIQYF
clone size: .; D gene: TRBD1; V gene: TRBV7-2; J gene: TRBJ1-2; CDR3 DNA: TGTGCCAGCACCCAGGAGGGACAGCCTTACTATGGCTACACCTTC; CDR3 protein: CASTQEGQPYYGYTF
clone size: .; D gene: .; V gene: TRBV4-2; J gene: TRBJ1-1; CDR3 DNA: TGTGCCAGCAGCCCGCTAAAGGGGTATGGAACTGAAGCTTTCTTT; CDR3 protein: CASSPLKGYGTEAFF
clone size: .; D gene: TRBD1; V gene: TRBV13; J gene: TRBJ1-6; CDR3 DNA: TGTGCCAGCAGCTTGGGACAGAGGGGTTCACCCCTCCACTTT; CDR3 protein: CASSLGQRGSPLHF
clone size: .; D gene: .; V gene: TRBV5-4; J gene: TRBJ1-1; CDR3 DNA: TGTGCCAGCAGCATAACAGGGATGAACACTGAAGCTTTCTTT; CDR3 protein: CASSITGMNTEAFF
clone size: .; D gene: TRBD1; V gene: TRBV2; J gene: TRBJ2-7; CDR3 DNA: TGTGCCAGCGGGACAGGACCCTACGAGCAGTACTTC; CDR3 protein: CASGTGPYEQYF
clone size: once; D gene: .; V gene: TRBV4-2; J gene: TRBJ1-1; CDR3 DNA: TGTGCCAGCAGCCAAGATCCCTCGGGGGGCGTCATGAACACTGAAGCTTTCTTT; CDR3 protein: CASSQDPSGGVMNTEAFF
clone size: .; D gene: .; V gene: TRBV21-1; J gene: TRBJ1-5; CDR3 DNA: TGTGCCAGCAGCAAACCCCTACGGGTGCCGCCTCAGCCCCAGCATTTT; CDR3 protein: CASSKPLRVPPQPQHF
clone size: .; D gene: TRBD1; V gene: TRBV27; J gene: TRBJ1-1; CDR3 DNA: TGTGCCAGCAGGGACAGGGGGTTTTGGGCTGAAGCTTTCTTT; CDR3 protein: CASRDRGFWAEAFF